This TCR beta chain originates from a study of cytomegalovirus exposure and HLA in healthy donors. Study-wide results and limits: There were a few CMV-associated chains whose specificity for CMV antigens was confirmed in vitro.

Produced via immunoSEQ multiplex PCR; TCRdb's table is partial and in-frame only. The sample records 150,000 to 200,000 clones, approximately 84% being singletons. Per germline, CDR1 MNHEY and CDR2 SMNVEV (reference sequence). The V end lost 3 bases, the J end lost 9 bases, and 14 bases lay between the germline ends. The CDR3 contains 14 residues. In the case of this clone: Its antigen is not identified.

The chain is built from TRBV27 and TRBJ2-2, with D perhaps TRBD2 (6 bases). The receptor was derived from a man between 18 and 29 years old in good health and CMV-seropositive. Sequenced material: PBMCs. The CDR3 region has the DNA TGTGCCAGCAGTTTTGGGGGGATGCTCCGGGAGCTGTTTTTT. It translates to CASSFGGMLRELFF.